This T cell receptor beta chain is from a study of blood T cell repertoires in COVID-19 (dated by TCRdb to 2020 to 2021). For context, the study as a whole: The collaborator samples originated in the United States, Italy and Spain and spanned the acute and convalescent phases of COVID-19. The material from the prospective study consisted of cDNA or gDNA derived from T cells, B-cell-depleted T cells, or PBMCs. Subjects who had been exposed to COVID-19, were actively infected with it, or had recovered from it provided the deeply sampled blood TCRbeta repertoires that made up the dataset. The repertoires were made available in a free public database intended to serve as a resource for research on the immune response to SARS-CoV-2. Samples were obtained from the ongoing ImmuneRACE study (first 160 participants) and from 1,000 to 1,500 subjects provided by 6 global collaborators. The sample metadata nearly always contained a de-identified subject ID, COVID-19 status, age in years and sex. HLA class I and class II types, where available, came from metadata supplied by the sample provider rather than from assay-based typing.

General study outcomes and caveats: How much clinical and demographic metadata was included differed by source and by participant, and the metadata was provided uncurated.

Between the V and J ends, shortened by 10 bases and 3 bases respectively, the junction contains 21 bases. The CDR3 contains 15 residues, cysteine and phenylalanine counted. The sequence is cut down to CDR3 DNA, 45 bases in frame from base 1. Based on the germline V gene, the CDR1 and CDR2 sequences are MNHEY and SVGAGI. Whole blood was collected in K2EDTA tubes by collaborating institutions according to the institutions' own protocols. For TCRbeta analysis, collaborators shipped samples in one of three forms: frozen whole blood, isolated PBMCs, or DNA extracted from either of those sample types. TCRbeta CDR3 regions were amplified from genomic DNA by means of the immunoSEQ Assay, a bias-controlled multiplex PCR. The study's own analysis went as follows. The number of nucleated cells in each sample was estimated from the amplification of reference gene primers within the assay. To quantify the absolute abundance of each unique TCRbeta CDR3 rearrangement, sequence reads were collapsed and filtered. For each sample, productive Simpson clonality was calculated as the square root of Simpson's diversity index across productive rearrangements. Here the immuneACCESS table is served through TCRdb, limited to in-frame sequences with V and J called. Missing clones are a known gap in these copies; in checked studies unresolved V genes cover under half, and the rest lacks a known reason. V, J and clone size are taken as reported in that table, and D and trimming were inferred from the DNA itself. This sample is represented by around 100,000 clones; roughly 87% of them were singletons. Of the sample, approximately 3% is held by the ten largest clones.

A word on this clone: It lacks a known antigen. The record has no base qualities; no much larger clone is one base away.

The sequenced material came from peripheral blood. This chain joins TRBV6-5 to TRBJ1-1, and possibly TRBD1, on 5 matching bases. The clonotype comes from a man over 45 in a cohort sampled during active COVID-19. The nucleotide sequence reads TGTGCCACAGTTCCCGGCAGGGCGGGAGACACTGAAGCTTTCTTT. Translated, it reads CATVPGRAGDTEAFF.